The clone carrying this T cell receptor (beta chain) was found many times. Its specificity is not known. Germline CDR1 and CDR2: MGHDK and SYGVNS. The CDR3 consists of 15 residues. V shed 5 bases, J shed 4 bases, and the junction held 10 bases outside the gene matches. The data stem from a study of T-cell reconstitution after alpha-beta-depleted transplantation in children. Unique molecular identifiers featured in how the TCRbeta library was prepared. One entry per CDR3 protein, called by TCRdb with MiXCR from the PCR reads. The data contain tens of thousands of distinct CDR3 sequences, about 10% of them singletons. Regarding the study as a whole: A year had passed since transplant, and T-cell counts and diversity by then came mostly from newly produced T cells. Surviving recipient cells, namely T cells and thymic progenitors, were the source of high day-60 TCRbeta diversity in some patients. Roughly two months post-transplant, alpha-beta T cells reportedly originated from several hundred graft clones that had expanded.

This TCR was recovered from a male patient under 10 years old who had a stem cell transplant for chronic granulomatous disease, so the T cells may come from the graft donor. Specimen: PBMCs, mostly from graft donor cells, collected 60 days after TCRalphabeta/CD19-depleted stem cell transplant. This chain connects TRBV25-1 to TRBJ1-2; 7 bases map to TRBD1. The CDR3 region is CASSLTGRPGYGYTF. CDR3 DNA: TGTGCCAGCAGTTTGACAGGGAGGCCAGGCTATGGCTACACCTTC.